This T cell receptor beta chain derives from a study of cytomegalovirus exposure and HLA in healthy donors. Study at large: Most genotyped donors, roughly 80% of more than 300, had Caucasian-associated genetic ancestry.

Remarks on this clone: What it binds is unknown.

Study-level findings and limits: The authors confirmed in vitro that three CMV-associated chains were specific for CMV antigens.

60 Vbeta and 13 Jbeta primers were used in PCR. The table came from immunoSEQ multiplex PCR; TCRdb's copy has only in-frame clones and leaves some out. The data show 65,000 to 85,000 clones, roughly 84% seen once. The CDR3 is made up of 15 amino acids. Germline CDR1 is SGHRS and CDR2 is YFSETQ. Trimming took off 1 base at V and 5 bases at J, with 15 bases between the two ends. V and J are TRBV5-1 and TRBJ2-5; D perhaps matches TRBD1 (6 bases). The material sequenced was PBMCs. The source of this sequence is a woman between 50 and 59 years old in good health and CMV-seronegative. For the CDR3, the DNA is TGCGCCAGCAGCTTGCAGGGGACAAGTATGGAGACCCAGTACTTC. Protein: CASSLQGTSMETQYF.